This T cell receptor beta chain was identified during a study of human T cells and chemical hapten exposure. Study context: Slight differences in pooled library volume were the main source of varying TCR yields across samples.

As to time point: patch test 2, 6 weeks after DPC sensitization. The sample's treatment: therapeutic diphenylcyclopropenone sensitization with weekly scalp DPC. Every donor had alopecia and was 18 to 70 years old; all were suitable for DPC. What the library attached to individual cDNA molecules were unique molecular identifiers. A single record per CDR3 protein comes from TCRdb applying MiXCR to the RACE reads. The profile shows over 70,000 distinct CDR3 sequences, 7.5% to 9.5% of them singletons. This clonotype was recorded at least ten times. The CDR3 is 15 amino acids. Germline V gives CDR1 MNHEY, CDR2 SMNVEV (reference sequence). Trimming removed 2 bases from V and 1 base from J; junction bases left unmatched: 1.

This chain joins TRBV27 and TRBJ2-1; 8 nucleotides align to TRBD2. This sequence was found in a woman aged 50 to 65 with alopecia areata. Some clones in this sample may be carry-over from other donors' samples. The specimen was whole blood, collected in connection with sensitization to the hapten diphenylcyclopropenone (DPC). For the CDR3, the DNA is TGTGCCAGCAGTTTAGGACTAGCTTCCTACAATGAGCAGTTCTTC. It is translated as CASSLGLASYNEQFF.